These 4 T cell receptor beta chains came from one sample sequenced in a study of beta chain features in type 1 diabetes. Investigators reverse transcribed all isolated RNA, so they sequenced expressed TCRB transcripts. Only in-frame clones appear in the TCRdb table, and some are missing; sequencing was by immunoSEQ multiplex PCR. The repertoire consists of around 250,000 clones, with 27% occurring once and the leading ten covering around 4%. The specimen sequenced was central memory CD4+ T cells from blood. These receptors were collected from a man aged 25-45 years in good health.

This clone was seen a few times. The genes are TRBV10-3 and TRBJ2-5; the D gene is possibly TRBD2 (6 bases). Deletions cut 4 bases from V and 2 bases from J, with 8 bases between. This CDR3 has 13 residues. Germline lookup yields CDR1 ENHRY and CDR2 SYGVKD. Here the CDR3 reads CAISGSGQETQYF. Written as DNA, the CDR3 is TGTGCCATCAGTGGTAGCGGACAAGAGACCCAGTACTTC.

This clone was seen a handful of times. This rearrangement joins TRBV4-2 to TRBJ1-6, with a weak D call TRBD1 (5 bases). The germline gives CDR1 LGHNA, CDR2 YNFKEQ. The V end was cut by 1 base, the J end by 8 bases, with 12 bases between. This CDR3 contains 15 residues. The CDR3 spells CASSQARDGYSPLHF. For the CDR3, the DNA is TGTGCCAGCAGCCAAGCCCGGGACGGCTATTCACCCCTCCACTTT.

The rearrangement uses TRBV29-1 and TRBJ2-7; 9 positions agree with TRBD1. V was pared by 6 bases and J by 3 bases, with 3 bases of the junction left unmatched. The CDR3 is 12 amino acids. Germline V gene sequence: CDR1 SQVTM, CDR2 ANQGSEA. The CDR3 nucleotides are TGCAGCGTGGGGGGACAGGGCTACGAGCAGTACTTC. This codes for CSVGGQGYEQYF.

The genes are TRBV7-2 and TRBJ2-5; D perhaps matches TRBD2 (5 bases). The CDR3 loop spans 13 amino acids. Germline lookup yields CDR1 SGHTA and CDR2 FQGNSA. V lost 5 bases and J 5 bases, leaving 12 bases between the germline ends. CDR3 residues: CASSQTRKETQYF. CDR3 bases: TGTGCCAGCAGCCAAACTAGAAAGGAGACCCAGTACTTC.